This TCR beta chain emerged from a study of vaccination effects on CD4 cells after COVID-19 (dated 2022 in TCRdb). Notes on the research overall: Each participant received two doses of an mRNA SARS-CoV-2 vaccine, either BNT162b2 or mRNA-1273. In a couple of convalescent patients, pre-vaccine samples were collected 16 days and one week ahead of the first dose, 142 and 148 days after COVID-19 diagnosis. The study compared SARS-CoV-2 spike-specific CD4+ TCR repertoires before and after mRNA vaccination in COVID-19 convalescent patients and infection-naive vaccine recipients. The full study included 10 COVID-19 convalescent patients and several SARS-CoV-2-naive healthy vaccine recipients. The Oncomine TCR Beta short-read assay on an Illumina iSeq 100 was used to sequence cultures from other donors in the study.

The CDR3 has 18 amino acids, counting the end cysteine and phenylalanine. Only CDR3 DNA is held: 54 bases, read in frame from base 1. Trimmed from V: 0 bases; trimmed from J: 4 bases; junction bases lacking a gene match: 14. The germline V gene specifies SGHRS as CDR1 and YFSETQ as CDR2. To identify antigen-specific CD4+ T cell clonotypes by their expansion, the ViraFEST assay first stimulated PBMC with viral peptide pools and then applied TCR sequencing. After roughly 11 days of culture, CD4+ T cells were isolated with the EasySep CD4+ T cell isolation kit. Convalescent patients had PCR-confirmed SARS-CoV-2 infection between March and December 2020, before Alpha, Beta and Delta variants emerged in the United States. Approximately 2 million PBMC per well were cultured with approximately 10 ug/ml peptides in IMDM containing approximately 4.7% human AB serum, roughly 10 IU/ml IL-2 and gentamicin. Half of the culture medium was replaced with fresh IL-2-containing medium on days 3 and 7. Unless noted otherwise, every peptide stimulation condition was cultured in triplicate wells. Using Ficoll-Paque Plus gradient centrifugation, PBMC were separated from whole blood and then either used fresh or cryopreserved at -140C. Genomic DNA was extracted from cultured CD4+ T cells with the QIAamp micro DNA kit.

Library preparation employed the immunoSEQ multiplex PCR assay. DNA from the cultured, isolated CD4+ T cells was subjected to TCR beta CDR3 sequencing. From the authors' description of their analysis: Non-productive TCR sequences were discarded, and reads were trimmed to the CDR3 region, with only CDR3s of 7 or more amino acids retained. The MANAFEST web app was used to identify antigen-specific clonotypes by comparing expansion in peptide wells with expansion in reference cultures. To count as positive, a clone had to show expansion at FDR<0.05 compared with the reference and with all other wells, an odds ratio above 5, and a frequency above 0.1% in two replicate wells. Clonotypes significantly expanded in SARS-CoV-2 spike wells and in at least one common cold coronavirus spike condition were defined as cross-reactive. Using the stringdist R package, CDR3 similarity was measured by Levenshtein distance, and unrooted trees were constructed with ape in R 3.6.1. This is the immuneACCESS table as TCRdb keeps it, with only in-frame sequences that have V and J called. A part of the clones is gone; compared with another copy, unresolved V genes explain less than half, and the rest is unexplained. The V and J calls and clone size are taken from that table; D and trimming were inferred from the DNA. A total of about 45,000 clones appear in this sample, under 80% of them only once. The top ten clones comprise about 31% of the sample.

Summary of the overall study and its limitations: Only a small number of convalescent patients were included, and no early post-infection timepoints were available, which limited the study. Among convalescent patients, the spike-reactive repertoire after vaccination was made up mainly of new vaccine-induced clones that were largely distinct from the clones induced by infection. At late post-vaccination timepoints, both infection-induced and vaccine-induced clones showed marked clonal contraction, consistent with waning T cell responses.

With respect to this clone: The antigen this receptor binds is unknown. Base quality data are lacking; no much larger clone is found one base away.

The sequencing here drew on CD4+ T cells from PBMCs cultured with a peptide pool, taken before COVID-19 vaccination. This clonotype was obtained from a human donor who had a prior SARS-CoV-2 infection. The chain uses TRBV5-1 and TRBJ2-7; TRBD2 matches 9 bases in the middle. The DNA sequence reads TGCGCCAGCAGCTTGGTTTCGAGCGGGGGGTATAAAGGATACGAGCAGTACTTC. This is translated as CASSLVSSGGYKGYEQYF. Beyond the CDR3, the reference TRBV5-1 and TRBJ2-7 genes provide the residues; the full variable domain reads: KAGVTQTPRYLIKTRGQQVTLSCSPISGHRSVSWYQQTPGQGLQFLFEYFSETQRNKGNFPGRFSGRQFSNSRSEMNVSTLELGDSALYLCASSLVSSGGYKGYEQYFGPGTRLTVT.